Listed here is a single T cell receptor (beta chain). The data were obtained in a study of T cell responses to AZD1222 COVID-19 vaccine. J gave up 0 bases and V 5 bases, and 10 bases lay outside the gene matches. Germline V gives CDR1 MNHEY, CDR2 SMNVEV (reference sequence). This CDR3 region has 17 residues. Clones were sequenced by immunoSEQ multiplex PCR, and TCRdb holds only the in-frame ones, with some missing. The sample includes 120,000 or so clones, 85% to 90% of them seen just once. The V and J genes are TRBV27 and TRBJ2-1, with TRBD2 identical over 7 bases. This specimen was peripheral blood, taken on day 0 of MenACWY control vaccination. This clonotype originated in an adult in good health. CDR3 bases: TGTGCCAGCAGTCGACCGGCGGGGGACCCCTCCTACAATGAGCAGTTCTTC. It specifies CASSRPAGDPSYNEQFF.